The rows below give T cell receptor beta chains drawn from one sample of a study of blood T cell repertoires in COVID-19. Clones were sequenced by immunoSEQ multiplex PCR, and TCRdb holds only the in-frame ones, with some missing. The table has about 370,000 clones, around 87% seen once. Specimen: PBMCs or T cells enriched from blood (not recorded which). The receptor set was obtained from a man younger than 35 who had recovered from COVID-19. CDR3s include the opening cysteine and the closing phenylalanine or tryptophan.

TRBV3-1/TRBV3-2	TRBJ1-1	CASSPRGGEDEAFF
TRBV18	TRBJ1-6	CASSPVAANSPLHF
TRBV7-3	TRBJ2-3	CASRSSGGGTDTQYF
TRBV24-1	TRBJ1-2	CATSDEGYYGYTF
TRBV6-1	TRBJ1-2	CASSEMGVFYGYTF
TRBV9	TRBJ2-3	CASSASGGASGTDTQYF
TRBV10-3	TRBJ2-5	CAVKGTSGETQYF
TRBV5-8	TRBJ1-6	CASSLLGGGPLHF
TRBV2	TRBJ2-3	CASDPSGGAVDTQYF
TRBV15	TRBJ2-7	CATSRDRGVYEQYF
TRBV6-1	TRBJ2-1	CASSEAPAGGNEQFF
TRBV7-3	TRBJ2-2	CASSSDLAGGPDGELFF
TRBV19	TRBJ2-6	CASSGGSGANVLTF
TRBV7-9	TRBJ2-1	CASSPFTGTSKSYNEQFF
TRBV2	TRBJ1-6	CASRPQGDRSPLHF
TRBV18	TRBJ1-5	CASSPSNYRQPQHF
TRBV19	TRBJ1-5	CASRKAGTGGPPQHF
TRBV3-1/TRBV3-2	TRBJ1-1	CASSQAPRGRTEAFF
TRBV3-1/TRBV3-2	TRBJ2-7	CASSQGGARLVQYF
TRBV12-3/TRBV12-4	TRBJ2-7	CASSLTGGYEQYF
TRBV4-3	TRBJ2-3	CASSYTAGRSDTQYF
TRBV19	TRBJ1-2	CASTPGSSRLYGYTF
TRBV7-9	TRBJ1-1	CASSSQGDTEAFF
TRBV5-6	TRBJ1-6	CASSLAGLSSPLHF
TRBV3-1/TRBV3-2	TRBJ2-7	CASSLWAGTGGYGQYF
TRBV30	TRBJ1-3	CASGQGPGNTIYF
TRBV6-5	TRBJ1-1	CASSSQGKAAEAFF
TRBV5-1	TRBJ2-2	CASSEQGANTGELFF
TRBV2	TRBJ1-1	CASRSGAGVDEAFF
TRBV7-9	TRBJ1-3	CATRPQTGYNSGNTIYF
TRBV4-1	TRBJ1-5	CASSQTLRGNQPQHF
TRBV5-5	TRBJ2-1	CASKQSQTGGQPGEQFF
TRBV28	TRBJ1-3	CASRTTGDLRNTIYF